This T cell receptor beta chain came from a study of CD8 T cells in ankylosing spondylitis. TCRdb redid the calling of the 5' RACE reads with MiXCR, one entry per CDR3 protein. This table holds over 150,000 distinct CDR3 sequences, 15% to 20% found once. The CDR3 covers 14 residues. V gave up 0 bases and J gave up 2 bases, with 8 bases separating them. Germline CDR1 is MNHEY and CDR2 is SVGAGI. Whole-study results and caveats: A TCR beta motif of roughly 8 highly homologous variants appeared characteristic of ankylosing spondylitis blood. Existing reports had already noted some motif variants in reactive arthritis synovial fluid and blood. Disease-linked clones reportedly showed significant enrichment in matched ankylosing spondylitis synovial fluid. Those disease-linked clones were CD8+; they were also relatively rare in peripheral blood.

This clonotype was recorded at least ten times. Its antigen remains unknown. The chain couples TRBV6-5 to TRBJ2-7; no clear D. The TCR comes from a male donor aged 5-30 years with ankylosing spondylitis or in good health (not recorded which). Sequenced: blood, either unsorted or a sorted T cell fraction (not recorded which). The CDR3 DNA follows: TGTGCCAGCAGTTACTCTGTCGGGCCCTACGAGCAGTACTTC. This sequence encodes CASSYSVGPYEQYF.